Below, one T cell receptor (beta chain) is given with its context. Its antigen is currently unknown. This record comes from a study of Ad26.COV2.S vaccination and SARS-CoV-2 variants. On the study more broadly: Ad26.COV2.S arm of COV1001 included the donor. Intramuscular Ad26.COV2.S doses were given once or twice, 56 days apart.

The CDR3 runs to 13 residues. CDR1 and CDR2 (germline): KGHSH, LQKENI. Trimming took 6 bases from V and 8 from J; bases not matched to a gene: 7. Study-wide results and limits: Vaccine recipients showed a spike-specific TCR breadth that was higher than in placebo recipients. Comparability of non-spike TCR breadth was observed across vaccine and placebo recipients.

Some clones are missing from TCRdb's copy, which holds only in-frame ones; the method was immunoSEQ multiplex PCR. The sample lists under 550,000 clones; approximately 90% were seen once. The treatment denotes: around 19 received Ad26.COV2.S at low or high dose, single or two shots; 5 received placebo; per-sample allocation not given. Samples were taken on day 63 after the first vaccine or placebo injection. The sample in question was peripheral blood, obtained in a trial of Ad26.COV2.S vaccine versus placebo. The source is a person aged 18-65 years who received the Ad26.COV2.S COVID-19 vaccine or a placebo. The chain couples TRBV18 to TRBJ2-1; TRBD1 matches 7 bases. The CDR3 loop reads CASSPTGNHEQFF. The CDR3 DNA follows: TGTGCCAGCTCCCCGACAGGGAACCATGAGCAGTTCTTC. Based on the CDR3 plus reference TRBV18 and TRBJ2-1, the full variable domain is NAGVMQNPRHLVRRRGQEARLRCSPMKGHSHVYWYRQLPEEGLKFMVYLQKENIIDESGMPKERFSAEFPKEGPSILRIQQVVRGDSAAYFCASSPTGNHEQFFGPGTRLTVL.